The 3 T cell receptor beta chains below all came from one sample that was sequenced in a study of blood T cell repertoires in COVID-19. Profiling relied on immunoSEQ multiplex PCR, and the TCRdb table lists in-frame clones only, not all of them. Of 120,000 to 150,000 clones detected, 88% appear once; the ten largest clones hold 10%. Sequencing was done on a sample of peripheral blood. These receptors all stem from a man aged 50-60 years with active or convalescent COVID-19.

The V call is TRBV12-3 or TRBV12-4, the J call TRBJ2-1, with 9 bases aligning to TRBD1. CDR3 length equals 12 residues. V gave up 8 bases and J gave up 7 bases; unmatched junction bases: 3. CDR3: CASVDRGNEQFF. In DNA form, the CDR3 reads TGTGCCAGCGTGGACAGGGGAAATGAGCAGTTCTTC.

J is TRBJ2-5 and V is TRBV5-4, with 9 bases aligning to TRBD2. The CDR3 contains 14 residues. The germline gives CDR1 SGHNT, CDR2 YYREEE (reference sequence). Trimming took 0 bases from V and 5 from J; bases not matched to a gene: 2. The CDR3 DNA follows: TGTGCCAGCAGCTTGGGTAGCGGGAGTGAGACCCAGTACTTC. Protein: CASSLGSGSETQYF.

The chain is built from TRBV6-4 and TRBJ2-6, with a tentative D call TRBD1 (6 bases). CDR1 is MRHNA, CDR2 SNTAGT, per germline. Trimming removed 2 bases at V and 2 bases at J, with 13 bases between. The CDR3 has 17 residues. The CDR3 region is CASSDPDSRPGANVLTF. CDR3 DNA sequence: TGTGCCAGCAGTGACCCGGACAGCCGTCCTGGGGCCAACGTCCTGACTTTC.